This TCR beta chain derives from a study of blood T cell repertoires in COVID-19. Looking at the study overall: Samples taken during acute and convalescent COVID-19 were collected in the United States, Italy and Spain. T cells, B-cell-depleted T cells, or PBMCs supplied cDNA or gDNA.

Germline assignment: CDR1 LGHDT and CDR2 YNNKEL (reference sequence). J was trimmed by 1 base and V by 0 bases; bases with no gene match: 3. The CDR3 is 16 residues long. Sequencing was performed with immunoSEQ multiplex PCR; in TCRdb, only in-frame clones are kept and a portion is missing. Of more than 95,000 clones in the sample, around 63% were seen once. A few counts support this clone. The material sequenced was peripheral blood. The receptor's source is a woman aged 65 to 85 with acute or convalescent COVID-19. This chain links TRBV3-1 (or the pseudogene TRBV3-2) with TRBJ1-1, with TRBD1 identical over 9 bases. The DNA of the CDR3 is TGTGCCAGCAGCCAAGATTGGGGACAGGGGAACACTGAAGCTTTCTTT. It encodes CASSQDWGQGNTEAFF.